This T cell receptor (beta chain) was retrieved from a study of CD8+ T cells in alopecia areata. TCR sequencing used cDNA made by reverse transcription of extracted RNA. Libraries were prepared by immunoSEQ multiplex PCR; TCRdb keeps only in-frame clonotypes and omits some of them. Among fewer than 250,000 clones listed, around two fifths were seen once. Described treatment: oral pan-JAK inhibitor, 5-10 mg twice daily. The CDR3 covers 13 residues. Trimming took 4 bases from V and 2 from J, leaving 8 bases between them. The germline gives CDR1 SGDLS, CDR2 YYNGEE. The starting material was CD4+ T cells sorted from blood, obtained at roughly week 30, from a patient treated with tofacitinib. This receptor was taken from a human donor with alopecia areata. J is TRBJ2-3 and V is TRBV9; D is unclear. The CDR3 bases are TGTGCCAGCAGCATTAATCCCACAGATACGCAGTATTTT. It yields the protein CASSINPTDTQYF.